Presented here are 10 T cell receptor beta chains from one specimen sequenced in a study of blood T cells in healthy people across ages. Primed by a sample-barcoded 5' primer and a J-beta primer mix, a second PCR proceeded for about 6 to 12 cycles. From the 5' RACE reads, TCRdb called clonotypes with MiXCR, one entry per CDR3 protein. The repertoire includes 650,000 to 1,000,000 distinct CDR3 sequences, about 36% of them detected once, and 13% sits in the top ten. What was sequenced was blood. These receptors were taken from a man aged 18 to 29 in good health.

This chain links TRBV2 with TRBJ1-3, with a tentative D call TRBD1 (5 bases). CDR3 length equals 16 residues. Trimming took 8 bases from V and 1 from J, leaving 18 bases between them. Germline CDR1 reads SNHLY; CDR2 reads FYNNEI. The CDR3 bases are TGTGCCAGCCGAGGGAGGGGAGCGGTTTCTGGAAACACCATATATTTT. Its protein is CASRGRGAVSGNTIYF.

As concerns this clonotype: Just one base apart from a much larger clone, this may be a read error. V is TRBV11-2 and J is TRBJ2-7; D is undetermined. The CDR3 contains 18 residues. The germline V gene encodes CDR1 SGHAT and CDR2 FQNNGV. V lost 4 bases, J lost 7 bases, and 29 bases lay in between. The CDR3 here is CASSSVSRPRLERYEQYF. CDR3 bases: TGTGCCAGCAGCTCCGTGTCCCGACCCAGGCTAGAGAGGTATGAGCAGTACTTC.

V is TRBV6-5 and J is TRBJ1-1; the D gene is possibly TRBD1 (6 bases). Germline-derived CDR1 and CDR2 are MNHEY and SVGAGI. V was clipped by 0 bases and J by 4 bases, with 12 bases between them. This CDR3 spans 15 amino acids. This CDR3 reads CASSYSGQGFTEAFF. The CDR3 DNA reads TGTGCCAGCAGTTACTCGGGGCAGGGGTTCACTGAAGCTTTCTTT.

The CDR3 DNA reads TGTGCCAGCAGTTTAGGAGGGTTGATCGGGGAGCTGTTTTTT. Its translation: CASSLGGLIGELFF. The chain couples TRBV28 to TRBJ2-2; the D gene is possibly TRBD2 (6 bases). V lost 2 bases and J 7 bases, leaving 11 bases between the germline ends. This CDR3 has 14 residues. Germline CDR1 and CDR2: MDHEN and SYDVKM.

The sample holds a few counts of this clonotype. The V gene is TRBV5-1, the J gene TRBJ2-5, with D perhaps TRBD1 (7 bases). This CDR3 region has 17 residues. V was cut by 3 bases and J by 5 bases, with 23 bases left in between. Germline lookup yields CDR1 SGHRS and CDR2 YFSETQ. CDR3 coding DNA: TGCGCCAGCAGCTACCTGGGCGGGACAGTCATCAGGGAGACCCAGTACTTC. Translation gives CASSYLGGTVIRETQYF. Full variable domain (missing parts from reference TRBV5-1 and TRBJ2-5): KAGVTQTPRYLIKTRGQQVTLSCSPISGHRSVSWYQQTPGQGLQFLFEYFSETQRNKGNFPGRFSGRQFSNSRSEMNVSTLELGDSALYLCASSYLGGTVIRETQYFGPGTRLLVL.

The rearrangement links TRBV12-3 or TRBV12-4 to TRBJ2-5, with TRBD1 matching over 7 bases. The J segment lost 7 bases and the V segment lost 3 bases, leaving 8 bases of the junction unmatched. The CDR3 totals 14 residues. This chain's CDR3 is CASSFRGGLGTQYF. In DNA, the CDR3 is TGTGCCAGCAGTTTTAGAGGGGGCCTCGGGACCCAGTACTTC.

To note about this clonotype: A read error may produce the germline difference seen at one junction end. The rearrangement joins TRBV4-3 to TRBJ1-6, with a tentative D call TRBD1 (5 bases). The CDR3 runs 16 residues. CDR1 is LGHNA and CDR2 is YSLEER in the germline V gene. The CDR3 DNA reads TGCGCCAGCAGCCAAGATCTAGCCGGGACGGGTTCACCCCCCCACTTT. This codes for CASSQDLAGTGSPPHF.

V usage is TRBV7-9 and J usage is TRBJ1-1, with 8 bases aligning to TRBD1. Germline-derived CDR1 and CDR2 are SEHNR and FQNEAQ (reference sequence). The J segment lost 5 bases and the V segment lost 7 bases, leaving 6 bases of the junction unmatched. The length of the CDR3 is 13 residues. CDR3: CASTGQGWTEAFF. The CDR3 DNA follows: TGTGCCAGCACCGGACAGGGTTGGACTGAAGCTTTCTTT.

Of note for this clonotype: A read error may explain this, as a much larger clone is one base away. This chain uses TRBV4-3 with TRBJ1-2; a possible D gene is TRBD1 (6 bases). The germline V gene encodes CDR1 LGHNA and CDR2 YSLEER. The CDR3 contains 13 residues. The chain's CDR3 is CASSLRGAGGHTF. The CDR3 bases are TGCGCCAGCAGCCTTAGGGGGGCAGGTGGCCACACCTTC.

In the case of this clonotype: A clone one base away is much larger, so this may be a read error. The chain carries TRBV3-1 and TRBJ2-1; TRBD2 aligns across 8 bases. Germline CDR1 reads LGHDT; CDR2 reads YNNKEL (reference sequence). This CDR3 has 17 amino acids. The CDR3 nucleotides are TGTGCCGGCAGCCAAGATGGAAGCGGGGGATCTTACAATGAGCAGTTCTTC. Its translation is CAGSQDGSGGSYNEQFF.